The 30 T cell receptor beta chains below all came from one sample that was sequenced in a study of T cell clonality in common variable immunodeficiency. Only in-frame clones appear in the TCRdb table, and some are missing; sequencing was by immunoSEQ multiplex PCR. There are about 81,000 clones in the sample, none observed a single time. Sequencing was carried out using peripheral blood mononuclear cells. The receptors derive from a person aged 18-70 years in good health.

Many counts were recorded for this clone. The read gets to within 3 residues of the CDR3 end, and the germline J gene fills in the rest. The V call is TRBV18, the J call TRBJ2-1, with unresolved D. Per the germline V gene, CDR1 is KGHSH and CDR2 is LQKENI. The CDR3 runs to 16 residues. Trimming shortened V by 6 bases and J by 5 bases, and 20 bases separated the two germline ends. CDR3 sequence: CASSPDGPFRNNEQFF. CDR3 DNA, as far as it was read: TGTGCCAGCTCCCCAGACGGCCCTTTCAGGAACAATGAG.

This clone was seen at least ten times. Coverage ceases 3 residues before the CDR3 finishes, and the germline J gene fills in the end. The gene calls are TRBV2 and TRBJ1-4; 8 bases map to TRBD1. The CDR3 has 15 amino acids. Germline V gives CDR1 SNHLY, CDR2 FYNNEI. Germline trimming cut 4 bases from V and 5 bases from J; bases unmatched to any gene: 6. CDR3 sequence reads: CASSGGTGKNEKLFF. CDR3 DNA (partial): TGTGCCAGCAGTGGAGGGACAGGAAAGAATGAAAAA.

This clone appeared a few times. The CDR3 goes on 3 residues after the read ends, and that part is filled in from the germline J gene. This chain joins TRBV7-9 and TRBJ2-7, with D possibly being TRBD1 (6 bases). The CDR3 spans 14 residues. The V end lost 2 bases, the J end lost 4 bases, and 12 bases lay between the germline ends. In germline, CDR1 is SEHNR, CDR2 FQNEAQ (reference sequence). CDR3 amino acids: CASSLRDTQYEQYF. The CDR3 bases that were read are TGTGCCAGCAGCTTAAGGGACACGCAATACGAG.

This clone came up many times. The observed sequence ends 3 residues before the CDR3 terminus, with the missing tail filled in from the germline J gene. This sequence joins TRBV19 and TRBJ1-4; D may be TRBD1 (6 bases). Between the trimmed V and J ends, which lost 6 bases and 4 bases, there was a span of 21 bases. Germline assignment: CDR1 LNHDA and CDR2 SQIVND (reference sequence). CDR3 length: 17 amino acids. The CDR3 loop is CASSNGNYRAYNEKLFF. Partial CDR3 DNA: TGTGCCAGTAGCAACGGGAACTACAGGGCTTATAATGAAAAA.

In its sample, this clone was seen many times. Sequencing ends 3 residues short of the CDR3 end; the germline J gene provides the rest. The rearrangement links TRBV5-1 to TRBJ2-3; TRBD2 agrees at 9 bases. This CDR3 comprises 16 residues. From germline, CDR1 is SGHRS and CDR2 YFSETQ. J gave up 4 bases and V 4 bases, and 10 bases lay outside the gene matches. The sequenced CDR3 bases are TGCGCCAGCAGCGATCCGGTTAGCGGGAGCGCAGATACG. Translated: CASSDPVSGSADT. The whole CDR3 is CASSDPVSGSADTQYF. Combining the CDR3 with reference TRBV5-1 and TRBJ2-3 gives the whole variable domain KAGVTQTPRYLIKTRGQQVTLSCSPISGHRSVSWYQQTPGQGLQFLFEYFSETQRNKGNFPGRFSGRQFSNSRSEMNVSTLELGDSALYLCASSDPVSGSADTQYFGPGTRLTVL.

This clone was observed at least ten times. From the germline J gene comes the end of the CDR3, since the read stops 3 residues before it. The chain is built from TRBV19 and TRBJ2-5; D unresolved. V was cut by 5 bases and J by 3 bases, with 13 bases left in between. Germline loops: CDR1 LNHDA, CDR2 SQIVND (reference sequence). The CDR3 has 14 amino acids. CDR3 amino acids: CASSSLGLKETQYF. CDR3 DNA (partial): TGTGCCAGTAGTTCCTTAGGGTTGAAAGAGACC.

In its sample, this clone was seen many times. The CDR3 goes on 3 residues after the read ends, and that part is filled in from the germline J gene. The V and J genes are TRBV7-3 and TRBJ2-1; D possibly corresponds to TRBD2 (6 bases). Germline V gene data show CDR1 as SGHTA and CDR2 as FQGTGA. V was pared by 5 bases and J by 6 bases, with 17 bases between. CDR3 length: 15 amino acids. The CDR3 region is CASSPPSALGNEQFF. Incomplete CDR3 DNA: TGTGCCAGCAGCCCCCCTAGCGCCCTGGGCAATGAG. Full variable domain (remainder filled in from reference TRBV7-3 and TRBJ2-1): GAGVSQTPSNKVTEKGKYVELRCDPISGHTALYWYRQSLGQGPEFLIYFQGTGAADDSGLPNDRFFAVRPEGSVSTLKIQRTERGDSAVYLCASSPPSALGNEQFFGPGTRLTVL.

Ten or more counts support this clone. The read ends 3 residues early relative to the CDR3; the germline J gene fills the gap. The rearrangement joins TRBV7-2 to TRBJ1-6; D might be TRBD1 (6 bases). The CDR3 extends over 15 amino acids. The V gene lost 0 bases and the J gene lost 9 bases, with 12 bases spanning the gap. From germline, CDR1 is SGHTA and CDR2 FQGNSA. Partial CDR3 DNA: TGTGCCAGCAGCTTAGCAGGACAGCGGACTTCACCC. Encoded protein: CASSLAGQRTSP. The whole CDR3 region reads CASSLAGQRTSPLHF.

This clone was counted ten times or more. With the read ending 3 residues before the CDR3 end, the germline J gene is used to fill in that end. This chain connects TRBV6-2 or TRBV6-3 to TRBJ2-2; 8 positions agree with TRBD2. Germline trimming cut 6 bases from V and 6 bases from J; bases unmatched to any gene: 6. CDR1 and CDR2 from the germline V gene are MNHEY and SVGEGT. CDR3 length equals 14 residues. The CDR3 here is CASRGGRFSGELFF. CDR3 DNA, as far as it was read: TGTGCCAGCAGGGGCGGGAGGTTTTCCGGGGAG.

This clone was detected ten times or more. The read falls 3 residues short of the CDR3 end, and the missing part is taken from the germline J gene. V and J are TRBV20-1 and TRBJ2-7, with TRBD2 matching over 7 bases. CDR3 length: 13 residues. After removal of 3 bases from V and 1 base from J, the junction contained 3 bases not matched to a gene. Looked up from germline, CDR1 is DFQATT and CDR2 is SNEGSKA (reference sequence). CDR3 in amino acids: CSASPSGSYEQYF. The DNA read from the CDR3 is TGCAGTGCTAGCCCTAGCGGATCCTACGAG.

This clone was detected ten times or more. Read coverage stops 3 residues before the CDR3 terminus; the germline J gene supplies the remainder. The chain uses TRBV27 and TRBJ2-1; D is uncertain. The germline V gene encodes CDR1 MNHEY and CDR2 SMNVEV (reference sequence). V was shortened by 6 bases and J by 0 bases, with 9 bases between the two germline ends. The CDR3 has 14 residues. CDR3 bases read: TGTGCCAGCAGGGTGCTAAGCTCCTACAATGAG. Its protein is CASRVLSSYNE. The entire CDR3 is CASRVLSSYNEQFF.

This clone was observed a handful of times. The read gets to within 3 residues of the CDR3 end, and the germline J gene fills in the rest. The rearrangement joins TRBV20-1 to TRBJ1-5; 11 bases line up with TRBD1. The ends lost 6 bases at V and 7 bases at J; junction bases unmatched: 8. This CDR3 has 14 amino acids. Germline values: CDR1 DFQATT, CDR2 SNEGSKA (reference sequence). The CDR3 protein is CSAEGQGVRQPQHF. CDR3 bases read: TGCAGTGCCGAGGGACAGGGGGTAAGGCAGCCC.

Notes on this clone: The DNA ends 3 residues before the CDR3 does, and the rest of the CDR3 is filled in from the germline J gene. This rearrangement joins TRBV10-3 to TRBJ1-6, with D perhaps matching TRBD1 (6 bases). Trimming cost V 6 bases and J 9 bases, with 18 bases left between them. CDR1 and CDR2 from the germline V gene are ENHRY and SYGVKD. This CDR3 has 15 amino acids. The DNA read from the CDR3 is TGTGCCATCAGCCTTACAGGGTCTCGGAGTTCACCC. Its protein product is CAISLTGSRSSP. The CDR3 in full is CAISLTGSRSSPLHF.

This clone turned up a few times. The read ends 3 residues early relative to the CDR3; the germline J gene fills the gap. The chain couples TRBV11-2 to TRBJ2-7, with 7 bases fitting TRBD2. CDR3 length: 15 residues. The germline gives CDR1 SGHAT, CDR2 FQNNGV. Germline trimming cut 5 bases from V and 2 bases from J; bases unmatched to any gene: 9. The sequenced part of the CDR3 DNA is TGTGCCAGCAGCCTCGGACTAGTTGGAACCTACGAG. Residues: CASSLGLVGTYE. The CDR3 in full is CASSLGLVGTYEQYF.

At least ten counts were recorded for this clone. The read ends 3 residues early relative to the CDR3; the germline J gene fills the gap. This chain joins TRBV11-2 and TRBJ2-6; D is unclear. Per the germline V gene, CDR1 is SGHAT and CDR2 is FQNNGV. Trimming shortened V by 5 bases and J by 0 bases, and 5 bases separated the two germline ends. This CDR3 contains 14 residues. The CDR3 bases that were read are TGTGCCAGCAGCCCGCGCTCTGGGGCCAACGTC. Its translation is CASSPRSGANV. The complete CDR3 reads CASSPRSGANVLTF.

This clone was counted many times. The CDR3 end falls 3 residues outside the read, so it is completed with the germline J gene. V usage is TRBV19 and J usage is TRBJ2-7; 13 nucleotides agree with TRBD2. This CDR3 is 14 amino acids long. The trim removed 7 bases at V and 5 bases at J, leaving 5 bases unmatched. CDR1 is LNHDA, CDR2 SQIVND, per germline (reference sequence). The CDR3 region is CASTRTSGSDEQYF. CDR3 DNA, as far as it was read: TGTGCCAGTACAAGGACTAGCGGGAGCGACGAG.

This clone showed up many times. The CDR3 is cut off 3 residues early in the read; its end comes from the germline J gene. This chain connects TRBV20-1 to TRBJ1-4; 9 bases line up with TRBD1. CDR1 and CDR2 from the germline V gene are DFQATT and SNEGSKA (reference sequence). The CDR3 has 14 residues. V gave up 1 base and J gave up 6 bases; unmatched junction bases: 3. CDR3 sequence: CSARVRTGDEKLFF. CDR3 DNA (partial): TGCAGTGCTAGAGTCAGGACAGGGGATGAAAAA.

In this sample, this clone turned up many times. The read gets to within 3 residues of the CDR3 end, and the germline J gene fills in the rest. This chain uses TRBV10-1 with TRBJ2-2, with 9 bases matching TRBD1. Germline values: CDR1 WNHNN, CDR2 SYGVQD (reference sequence). The CDR3 contains 16 residues. The trim removed 3 bases at V and 3 bases at J, leaving 5 bases unmatched. CDR3 loop: CASSEGTGSYTGELFF. Partial CDR3 DNA: TGCGCCAGCAGTGAAGGGACAGGGTCGTACACCGGGGAG.

This clone was counted at least ten times. The CDR3 end is not reached by the read, which stops 3 residues before it; the germline J gene fills it in. V gene TRBV5-1 combines with J gene TRBJ2-3; 12 bases map to TRBD2. This CDR3 is 17 amino acids long. With V trimmed by 0 bases and J by 8 bases, 10 bases remained unmatched. In germline, CDR1 is SGHRS, CDR2 YFSETQ. The covered CDR3 bases are TGCGCCAGCAGCTTGGATGCTAGCGGGAGGGTAATTGGTACG. It translates to CASSLDASGRVIGT. The whole CDR3 sequence is CASSLDASGRVIGTQYF. The full variable domain, rest sourced from reference TRBV5-1 and TRBJ2-3, is KAGVTQTPRYLIKTRGQQVTLSCSPISGHRSVSWYQQTPGQGLQFLFEYFSETQRNKGNFPGRFSGRQFSNSRSEMNVSTLELGDSALYLCASSLDASGRVIGTQYFGPGTRLTVL.

In this sample, this clone turned up many times. With the read ending 3 residues before the CDR3 end, the germline J gene is used to fill in that end. The chain combines TRBV19 with TRBJ1-6; D not resolved. V was cut by 10 bases and J by 9 bases, with 16 bases left in between. The CDR3 is made up of 13 amino acids. CDR1 is LNHDA and CDR2 is SQIVND in the germline V gene (reference sequence). The CDR3 is CATGSAGSSPLHF. The covered CDR3 bases are TGTGCCACCGGATCGGCAGGAAGTTCACCC.

This clone was seen many times. Read sequence stops 3 residues before the CDR3 end, and the germline J gene provides the missing end. The V call is TRBV6-2 or TRBV6-3, the J call TRBJ1-1; TRBD1 matches at 8 bases. The length of the CDR3 is 16 residues. The ends lost 6 bases at V and 3 bases at J; junction bases unmatched: 12. Germline lookup yields CDR1 MNHEY and CDR2 SVGEGT. The part of the CDR3 DNA that was read is TGTGCCAGCAGCTCCGGACAGGGTGAGGGGTACACTGAA. Translating gives CASSSGQGEGYTE. The entire CDR3 reads CASSSGQGEGYTEAFF.

This clone was seen repeatedly, ten times or more. The observed sequence ends 3 residues before the CDR3 terminus, with the missing tail filled in from the germline J gene. The chain combines TRBV7-9 with TRBJ2-2; TRBD2 agrees at 9 bases. J gave up 3 bases and V 4 bases, and 3 bases lay outside the gene matches. The CDR3 totals 15 residues. The germline CDR1 and CDR2 sequences are SEHNR and FQNEAQ (reference sequence). The CDR3 loop reads CASSSREGDTGELFF. CDR3 DNA (partial): TGTGCCAGCAGCTCGCGGGAGGGTGACACCGGGGAG.

This clone was observed a handful of times. The missing CDR3 end, 3 residues past where the read stops, is filled in from the germline J gene. The chain is built from TRBV20-1 and TRBJ2-7; 8 bases agree with TRBD2. The CDR3 runs to 15 residues. Trimming at V came to 0 bases and at J to 3 bases, leaving 7 bases not matched to a gene. CDR1 is DFQATT, CDR2 SNEGSKA, per germline (reference sequence). The sequenced part of the CDR3 DNA is TGCAGTGCTAGAGATCGGGGTAGCGGGATCTACGAG. It codes for CSARDRGSGIYE. The entire CDR3 protein reads CSARDRGSGIYEQYF.

Only a few counts were recorded for this clone. Partial CDR3 DNA: TGCAGTGCTAGGCCAGGGGCCGGGAACACTGAA. This translates into CSARPGAGNTE. The CDR3 in full is CSARPGAGNTEAFF. The chain uses TRBV20-1 and TRBJ1-1; possible D gene TRBD1, 6 bases. Read coverage stops 3 residues before the CDR3 terminus; the germline J gene supplies the remainder. The CDR3 runs 14 residues. Between the trimmed V and J ends, which lost 3 bases and 1 base, there was a span of 12 bases. The germline CDR1 and CDR2 sequences are DFQATT and SNEGSKA (reference sequence).

Comments on this clone: The read ends 3 residues shy of where the CDR3 ends; the end is completed using the germline J gene. V usage is TRBV25-1 and J usage is TRBJ2-2; 8 bases line up with TRBD2. Unmatched junction bases numbered 11, after V lost 5 bases and J lost 6 bases. The CDR3 runs 16 residues. The germline V gene encodes CDR1 MGHDK and CDR2 SYGVNS. CDR3 sequence reads: CASSRASGLTAGELFF. The part of the CDR3 DNA that was read is TGTGCCAGCAGTCGGGCTAGCGGGTTAACTGCCGGGGAG.

This clone was detected ten times or more. The read stops 3 residues short of the end of the CDR3; the missing end is completed from the germline J gene. The J gene is TRBJ2-2, the V gene TRBV4-2; D is uncertain. The V gene's germline CDR1 is LGHNA and CDR2 YNFKEQ. This CDR3 is built from 14 residues. The germline V and J ends were trimmed by 0 bases and 6 bases, with 8 bases remaining between them. CDR3 DNA, as far as it was read: TGTGCCAGCAGCCAAGATTCTACGGCCGGGGAG. It codes for CASSQDSTAGE. The entire CDR3 is CASSQDSTAGELFF.

This clone has a count of ten or more. The read finishes 3 residues shy of the CDR3 end, and the germline J gene is used to complete it. The V and J genes are TRBV7-2 and TRBJ2-3; D call uncertain. This CDR3 comprises 14 residues. Trimming took 5 bases from V and 2 from J, leaving 11 bases between them. Germline CDR1 SGHTA, CDR2 FQGNSA. CDR3 region: CASSHGSPTDTQYF. The sequenced CDR3 bases are TGTGCCAGCAGCCACGGGTCCCCCACAGATACG.

At least ten counts were recorded for this clone. The read halts 3 residues ahead of the CDR3 end, with the missing end drawn from the germline J gene. The chain combines TRBV20-1 with TRBJ2-7; D is undetermined. Germline loops: CDR1 DFQATT, CDR2 SNEGSKA (reference sequence). The CDR3 runs to 14 residues. V was shortened by 7 bases and J by 0 bases, with 16 bases between the two germline ends. CDR3 DNA (partial): TGCAGTGTTAAGCTCGGTTTTAGCTCCTACGAG. Its translation is CSVKLGFSSYE. The CDR3, in full, reads CSVKLGFSSYEQYF.

This clone was recorded many times. The read ends 3 residues shy of where the CDR3 ends; the end is completed using the germline J gene. The chain has TRBV7-2 and TRBJ2-7; D is undetermined. Trimming shortened V by 5 bases and J by 2 bases, and 16 bases separated the two germline ends. Germline V gives CDR1 SGHTA, CDR2 FQGNSA. This CDR3 comprises 15 residues. Here the CDR3 reads CASSQGHQLTYEQYF. CDR3 bases read: TGTGCCAGCAGCCAAGGGCACCAACTTACCTACGAG.

This clone was seen many times. The read comes to an end 3 residues before the CDR3 does, leaving the germline J gene to fill in the end. The V and J genes are TRBV28 and TRBJ2-1; 9 bases map to TRBD2. There are 18 residues in the CDR3. CDR1 is MDHEN, CDR2 SYDVKM, per germline. V was clipped by 3 bases and J by 8 bases; unmatched bases: 17. The CDR3 protein is CASSFPPLAGSKRDEQFF. The CDR3 bases that were read are TGTGCCAGCAGTTTCCCACCTCTAGCGGGGTCAAAGAGGGATGAG. Based on the CDR3 plus reference TRBV28 and TRBJ2-1, the full variable domain is DVKVTQSSRYLVKRTGEKVFLECVQDMDHENMFWYRQDPGLGLRLIYFSYDVKMKEKGDIPEGYSVSREKKERFSLILESASTNQTSMYLCASSFPPLAGSKRDEQFFGPGTRLTVL.